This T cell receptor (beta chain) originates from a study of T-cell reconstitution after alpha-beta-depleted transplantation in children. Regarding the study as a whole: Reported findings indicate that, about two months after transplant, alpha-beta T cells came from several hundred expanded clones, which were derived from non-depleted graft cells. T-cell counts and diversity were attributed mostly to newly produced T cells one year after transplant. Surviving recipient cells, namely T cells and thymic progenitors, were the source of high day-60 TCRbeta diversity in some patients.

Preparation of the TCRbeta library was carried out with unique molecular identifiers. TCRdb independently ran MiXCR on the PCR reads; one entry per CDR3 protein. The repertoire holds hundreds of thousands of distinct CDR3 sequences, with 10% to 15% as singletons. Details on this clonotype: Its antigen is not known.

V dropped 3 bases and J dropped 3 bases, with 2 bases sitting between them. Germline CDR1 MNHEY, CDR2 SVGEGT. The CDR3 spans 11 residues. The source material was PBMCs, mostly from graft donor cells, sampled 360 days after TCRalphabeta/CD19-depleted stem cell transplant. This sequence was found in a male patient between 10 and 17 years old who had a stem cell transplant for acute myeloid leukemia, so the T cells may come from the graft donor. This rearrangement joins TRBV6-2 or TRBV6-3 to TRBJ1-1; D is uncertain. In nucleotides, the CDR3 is TGTGCCAGCAGTTATGACACTGAAGCTTTCTTT. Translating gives CASSYDTEAFF.